What follows are 32 T cell receptor beta chains derived from one specimen sequenced in a study of cytomegalovirus exposure and HLA in healthy donors. PCR involved 60 Vbeta and 13 Jbeta primers. Profiling relied on immunoSEQ multiplex PCR, and the TCRdb table lists in-frame clones only, not all of them. This sample has over 55,000 clones, with roughly 75% found just once. Sequencing input: PBMCs. These receptors all stem from a woman aged 25 to 39 in good health and CMV-seronegative.

The V and J genes are TRBV19 and TRBJ2-3; 11 bases line up with TRBD1. Germline V gene data show CDR1 as LNHDA and CDR2 as SQIVND (reference sequence). The ends lost 6 bases at V and 8 bases at J; junction bases unmatched: 4. The CDR3 extends over 13 amino acids. The CDR3 DNA reads TGTGCCAGTAGCCTTGGGACAGGGGGTACGCAGTATTTT. Translating it yields CASSLGTGGTQYF.

The chain carries TRBV6-1 and TRBJ2-3; 8 bases map to TRBD2. The CDR3 length is 16 residues. After removal of 4 bases from V and 2 bases from J, the junction contained 8 bases not matched to a gene. Germline V gene data show CDR1 as MNHNS and CDR2 as SASEGT. The CDR3 DNA reads TGTGCCAGCAGTGCGGGGGCGGGGGGCCCCACAGATACGCAGTATTTT. This sequence encodes CASSAGAGGPTDTQYF.

The rearrangement joins TRBV6-1 to TRBJ1-1, with a possible D match to TRBD1 (5 bases). CDR1 and CDR2 (germline): MNHNS, SASEGT. The CDR3 has 13 amino acids. The ends were cut back, 5 bases at V and 1 base at J, with 8 bases in the middle. CDR3 region: CASSFTGNTEAFF. The CDR3 DNA reads as TGTGCCAGCAGTTTTACAGGGAACACTGAAGCTTTCTTT.

This chain connects TRBV29-1 to TRBJ2-5; weak D call: TRBD1 (6 bases). Between the trimmed V and J ends, which lost 8 bases and 2 bases, there was a span of 15 bases. Germline values: CDR1 SQVTM, CDR2 ANQGSEA. The CDR3 totals 13 residues. The chain's CDR3 is CSMDSTQQETQYF. The CDR3 DNA follows: TGCAGCATGGACAGTACCCAACAAGAGACCCAGTACTTC.

V is TRBV7-9 and J is TRBJ2-1; D perhaps matches TRBD2 (5 bases). CDR1 SEHNR and CDR2 FQNEAQ come from the germline V gene (reference sequence). V was pared by 4 bases and J by 6 bases, with 13 bases between. The CDR3 runs 14 residues. In nucleotides, the CDR3 is TGTGCCAGCAGCTACACCGGGGTAGGCAATGAGCAGTTCTTC. Its translation: CASSYTGVGNEQFF.

V is TRBV5-6 and J is TRBJ1-2; D is ambiguous. Germline values: CDR1 SGHDT, CDR2 YYEEEE. The CDR3 is 14 residues long. Trimming cost V 4 bases and J 0 bases, with 10 bases left between them. The DNA of the CDR3 is TGTGCCAGCAGCCCCGGACTTTCTAACTATGGCTACACCTTC. It translates to CASSPGLSNYGYTF. Drawing the rest from reference TRBV5-6 and TRBJ1-2, the complete variable domain is DAGVTQSPTHLIKTRGQQVTLRCSPKSGHDTVSWYQQALGQGPQFIFQYYEEEERQRGNFPDRFSGHQFPNYSSELNVNALLLGDSALYLCASSPGLSNYGYTFGSGTRLTVV.

CDR3 region: CASSGPGAGDQYEQYF. The CDR3 nucleotides read TGCGCCAGCAGCGGACCGGGGGCGGGAGATCAGTACGAGCAGTACTTC. This chain uses TRBV5-1 with TRBJ2-7; TRBD2 might be the D (7 bases). V dropped 4 bases and J dropped 4 bases, with 21 bases sitting between them. The germline V gene encodes CDR1 SGHRS and CDR2 YFSETQ. The CDR3 covers 16 residues.

This clone was seen once. The chain is built from TRBV9 and TRBJ2-1, with 7 bases fitting TRBD1. The junction had 2 bases not matched to a gene; V was cut back by 0 bases and J by 2 bases. This CDR3 is built from 15 residues. Per germline, CDR1 SGDLS and CDR2 YYNGEE. The CDR3 protein is CASSVGGGAYNEQFF. In DNA, the CDR3 is TGTGCCAGCAGCGTAGGAGGGGGCGCCTACAATGAGCAGTTCTTC. Drawing the rest from reference TRBV9 and TRBJ2-1, the complete variable domain is DSGVTQTPKHLITATGQRVTLRCSPRSGDLSVYWYQQSLDQGLQFLIQYYNGEERAKGNILERFSAQQFPDLHSELNLSSLELGDSALYFCASSVGGGAYNEQFFGPGTRLTVL.

The rearrangement links TRBV25-1 to TRBJ1-2, with D perhaps matching TRBD1 (6 bases). CDR3 size: 14 residues. The germline gives CDR1 MGHDK, CDR2 SYGVNS. V was clipped by 3 bases and J by 4 bases, with 12 bases between them. DNA for the CDR3: TGTGCCAGCAGTGAGCCGGGACACCTCTATGGCTACACCTTC. The encoded protein is CASSEPGHLYGYTF.

The V call is TRBV30, the J call TRBJ2-2; 9 nucleotides line up with TRBD2. After removal of 2 bases from V and 5 bases from J, the junction contained 12 bases not matched to a gene. The CDR3 loop spans 17 amino acids. Germline loops: CDR1 GTSNPN, CDR2 SVGIG (reference sequence). The CDR3 region is CAWSPEAGGPGTGELFF. The CDR3 nucleotides are TGTGCCTGGAGTCCAGAGGCGGGAGGGCCGGGAACCGGGGAGCTGTTTTTT.

The gene calls are TRBV14 and TRBJ2-7; D call uncertain. V lost 4 bases and J 3 bases, leaving 7 bases between the germline ends. There are 12 residues in the CDR3. CDR1 SGHDN and CDR2 FVKESK come from the germline V gene. The chain's CDR3 is CASSRVSYEQYF. The DNA for the CDR3 is TGTGCCAGCAGCCGCGTTAGCTACGAGCAGTACTTC.

V gene TRBV30 combines with J gene TRBJ2-4; TRBD2 agrees at 9 bases. CDR1 GTSNPN and CDR2 SVGIG come from the germline V gene (reference sequence). The CDR3 covers 19 residues. The J segment lost 0 bases and the V segment lost 3 bases, leaving 15 bases of the junction unmatched. For the CDR3, the DNA is TGTGCCTGGAGCACCCTCCGAGGCGGGAGGGGGGTAGCCAAAAACATTCAGTACTTC. Encoded protein: CAWSTLRGGRGVAKNIQYF.

This clone was picked up a small number of times. The genes are TRBV6-4 and TRBJ2-3, with D tentatively TRBD1 (7 bases). Per the germline V gene, CDR1 is MRHNA and CDR2 is SNTAGT. This CDR3 comprises 13 residues. V was clipped by 4 bases and J by 10 bases, with 15 bases between them. This CDR3 reads CASSVQGRMAQYF. In DNA form, the CDR3 reads TGTGCCAGCAGTGTACAGGGGAGGATGGCGCAGTATTTT.

The chain joins TRBV27 to TRBJ2-7; D possibly corresponds to TRBD2 (6 bases). CDR1 MNHEY and CDR2 SMNVEV come from the germline V gene (reference sequence). The CDR3 has 13 amino acids. V dropped 8 bases and J dropped 3 bases, with 14 bases sitting between them. The DNA for the CDR3 is TGTGCCAGCCGCTCCCCGGGACTCTACGAGCAGTACTTC. Its translation is CASRSPGLYEQYF.

This chain connects TRBV6-1 to TRBJ2-1, with unresolved D. The V gene lost 3 bases and the J gene lost 4 bases, with 13 bases spanning the gap. Looked up from germline, CDR1 is MNHNS and CDR2 is SASEGT. The CDR3 is 15 amino acids. The CDR3 here is CASSDGPAPYNEQFF. The CDR3 DNA sequence: TGTGCCAGCAGTGATGGGCCAGCACCTTACAATGAGCAGTTCTTC.

This chain uses TRBV6-5 with TRBJ1-6; D is unresolved. The CDR3 consists of 14 residues. V lost 6 bases and J lost 5, with 11 bases in between. CDR1 and CDR2 from the germline V gene are MNHEY and SVGAGI. The chain's CDR3 is CASREGLHNSPLHF. The CDR3 DNA is TGTGCCAGCAGGGAAGGACTCCATAATTCACCCCTCCACTTT.

In nucleotides, the CDR3 is TGTGCCAGCAGTGTCGGGACAGGGGTATCACCCCTCCACTTT. Amino acids: CASSVGTGVSPLHF. The chain couples TRBV25-1 to TRBJ1-6; TRBD1 aligns across 10 bases. Per germline, CDR1 MGHDK and CDR2 SYGVNS. The trim removed 4 bases at V and 10 bases at J, leaving 4 bases unmatched. This CDR3 spans 14 amino acids. The full variable domain, in which reference TRBV25-1 and TRBJ1-6 provide the parts outside the CDR3, is EADIYQTPRYLVIGTGKKITLECSQTMGHDKMYWYQQDPGMELHLIHYSYGVNSTEKGDLSSESTVSRIRTEHFPLTLESARPSHTSQYLCASSVGTGVSPLHFGNGTRLTVT.

The rearrangement uses TRBV10-2 and TRBJ1-3, with unresolved D. Germline loops: CDR1 WSHSY, CDR2 SAAADI. The V gene lost 8 bases and the J gene lost 4 bases, with 9 bases spanning the gap. The CDR3 spans 12 residues. The CDR3 loop is CASRAGGNTIYF. In DNA form, the CDR3 reads TGCGCCAGCCGCGCGGGGGGAAACACCATATATTTT.

J is TRBJ2-7 and V is TRBV6-5, with D possibly being TRBD2 (6 bases). The germline CDR1 and CDR2 sequences are MNHEY and SVGAGI. This CDR3 is 14 amino acids long. The V end lost 6 bases, the J end lost 2 bases, and 14 bases lay between the germline ends. Here the CDR3 reads CASRVGGSPYEQYF. The CDR3 DNA sequence: TGTGCCAGCAGGGTAGGAGGGTCCCCCTACGAGCAGTACTTC.

This clone was recorded once. The rearrangement uses TRBV4-1 and TRBJ1-2; D possibly corresponds to TRBD1 (5 bases). V was pared by 4 bases and J by 3 bases, with 15 bases between. Germline V gene sequence: CDR1 MGHRA, CDR2 YSYEKL. The CDR3 covers 15 residues. The CDR3 DNA follows: TGCGCCAGCAGCCCCCGACAGCCCCTAGACTATGGCTACACCTTC. Protein: CASSPRQPLDYGYTF.

V usage is TRBV7-9 and J usage is TRBJ2-7, with a tentative D call TRBD2 (5 bases). Germline V gives CDR1 SEHNR, CDR2 FQNEAQ (reference sequence). Trimming took off 5 bases at V and 1 base at J, with 12 bases between the two ends. The CDR3 sequence is 14 residues long. In nucleotides, the CDR3 is TGTGCCAGCAGCCAGACCGGGGTTTCCTACGAGCAGTACTTC. The encoded protein is CASSQTGVSYEQYF. The variable domain in full, completed from reference TRBV7-9 and TRBJ2-7, reads DTGVSQNPRHKITKRGQNVTFRCDPISEHNRLYWYRQTLGQGPEFLTYFQNEAQLEKSRLLSDRFSAERPKGSFSTLEIQRTEQGDSAMYLCASSQTGVSYEQYFGPGTRLTVT.

The chain couples TRBV14 to TRBJ2-5; TRBD1 might be the D (5 bases). V was shortened by 4 bases and J by 2 bases, with 17 bases between the two germline ends. The germline CDR1 and CDR2 sequences are SGHDN and FVKESK. The CDR3 sequence is 16 residues long. Here the CDR3 reads CASSPPSGRAQETQYF. The CDR3 region has the DNA TGTGCCAGCAGCCCCCCCTCGGGCAGGGCACAAGAGACCCAGTACTTC.

The chain combines TRBV27 with TRBJ1-1; D ambiguous. Trimming cost V 0 bases and J 7 bases, with 12 bases left between them. CDR1 and CDR2 (germline): MNHEY, SMNVEV (reference sequence). The CDR3 has 14 amino acids. The CDR3 protein is CASSLSTAAREAFF. DNA of the CDR3: TGTGCCAGCAGTTTATCCACAGCCGCCCGTGAAGCTTTCTTT.

The chain employs TRBV7-8 and TRBJ2-1, with D perhaps matching TRBD2 (6 bases). The germline gives CDR1 SGHVS, CDR2 FQNEAQ. The CDR3 loop spans 18 amino acids. The V end was cut by 5 bases, the J end by 7 bases, with 27 bases between. The DNA of the CDR3 is TGTGCCAGCAGCACACAACAAAAGACGTGGGGGAGGACGAATGAGCAGTTCTTC. It is translated as CASSTQQKTWGRTNEQFF.

The chain has TRBV4-1 and TRBJ1-5; no definite D call. Per the germline V gene, CDR1 is MGHRA and CDR2 is YSYEKL. The V end lost 2 bases, the J end lost 3 bases, and 11 bases lay between the germline ends. This CDR3 contains 15 residues. CDR3 loop: CASSQSRVPNQPQHF. CDR3 nucleotide sequence: TGCGCCAGCAGCCAATCCCGGGTCCCCAATCAGCCCCAGCATTTT.

The gene calls are TRBV29-1 and TRBJ1-5, with D possibly TRBD1 on 6 matching bases. The V end was cut by 4 bases, the J end by 5 bases, with 12 bases between. Germline lookup yields CDR1 SQVTM and CDR2 ANQGSEA. The CDR3 contains 13 residues. CDR3 nucleotides: TGCAGCGTTGGGGACACCCCGTATCAGCCCCAGCATTTT. This gives the protein CSVGDTPYQPQHF.

The V call is TRBV28, the J call TRBJ1-2; D ambiguous. Per germline, CDR1 MDHEN and CDR2 SYDVKM. CDR3 length: 10 residues. Between the trimmed V and J ends, which lost 9 bases and 1 base, there was a span of 3 bases. As DNA, the CDR3 is TGTGCCAGTTATAACTATGGCTACACCTTC. This sequence encodes CASYNYGYTF.

The chain couples TRBV30 to TRBJ1-5; 9 bases fit TRBD1. Germline CDR1 is GTSNPN and CDR2 is SVGIG (reference sequence). The CDR3 consists of 14 residues. The V gene end was trimmed by 3 bases and the J gene end by 5 bases; junction bases not matched to a gene: 5. The CDR3 DNA reads as TGTGCCTGGAGCCCGGGACAGGGCGATCAGCCCCAGCATTTT. Protein sequence: CAWSPGQGDQPQHF.

The chain recombines TRBV7-6 with TRBJ2-1; 13 bases line up with TRBD2. Germline-derived CDR1 and CDR2 are SGHVS and FNYEAQ. J was trimmed by 3 bases and V by 6 bases; bases with no gene match: 5. The CDR3 is made up of 16 amino acids. CDR3 nucleotide sequence: TGTGCCAGCAGTCAACTAGCGGGGGGGGACTACAATGAGCAGTTCTTC. Its translation is CASSQLAGGDYNEQFF. The variable domain in full, completed from reference TRBV7-6 and TRBJ2-1, reads GAGVSQSPRYKVTKRGQDVALRCDPISGHVSLYWYRQALGQGPEFLTYFNYEAQQDKSGLPNDRFSAERPEGSISTLTIQRTEQRDSAMYRCASSQLAGGDYNEQFFGPGTRLTVL.

This chain links TRBV10-3 with TRBJ1-2; no firm D call. The CDR3 has 12 amino acids. From germline, CDR1 is ENHRY and CDR2 SYGVKD. V lost 6 bases, J lost 2 bases, and 7 bases lay in between. CDR3 loop: CAIRSSNYGYTF. CDR3 coding DNA: TGTGCCATCAGGTCTTCCAACTATGGCTACACCTTC.

The chain carries TRBV28 and TRBJ1-6, with a tentative D call TRBD1 (5 bases). V lost 10 bases to trimming and J lost 6 bases, with 13 bases between them. The CDR3 is 13 amino acids. Germline values: CDR1 MDHEN, CDR2 SYDVKM. CDR3 coding DNA: TGTGCCACCAGGAGACAGATTAATTCACCCCTCCACTTT. This codes for CATRRQINSPLHF.

This chain uses TRBV30 with TRBJ2-2; TRBD2 is a possible D gene (6 bases). Germline CDR1 and CDR2: GTSNPN and SVGIG (reference sequence). Trimming shortened V by 5 bases and J by 5 bases, and 12 bases separated the two germline ends. The CDR3 has 13 residues. This CDR3 reads CAWGGSGTGELFF. The CDR3 nucleotides are TGTGCCTGGGGAGGGTCTGGGACCGGGGAGCTGTTTTTT. Full variable domain (rest looked up from reference TRBV30 and TRBJ2-2): SQTIHQWPATLVQPVGSPLSLECTVEGTSNPNLYWYRQAAGRGLQLLFYSVGIGQISSEVPQNLSASRPQDRQFILSSKKLLLSDSGFYLCAWGGSGTGELFFGEGSRLTVL.